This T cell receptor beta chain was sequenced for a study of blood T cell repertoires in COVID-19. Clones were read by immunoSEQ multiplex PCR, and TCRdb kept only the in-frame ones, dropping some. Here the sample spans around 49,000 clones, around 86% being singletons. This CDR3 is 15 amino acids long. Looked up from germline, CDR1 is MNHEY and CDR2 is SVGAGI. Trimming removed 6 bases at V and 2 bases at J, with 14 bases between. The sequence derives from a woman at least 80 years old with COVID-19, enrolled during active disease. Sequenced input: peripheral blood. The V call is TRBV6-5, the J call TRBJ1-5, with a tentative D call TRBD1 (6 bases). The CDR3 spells CASRADSGGNQPQHF. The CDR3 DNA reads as TGTGCCAGCAGAGCGGACAGTGGAGGCAATCAGCCCCAGCATTTT.